The 14 T cell receptor beta chains below come from one sample, sequenced in a study of cytomegalovirus exposure and HLA in healthy donors. The primer mix had 60 Vbeta and 13 Jbeta primers. The repertoire was sequenced with immunoSEQ multiplex PCR; TCRdb's copy has only in-frame clones and lacks some. Among approximately 150,000 clones listed, roughly 85% were seen once. The sequencing input was PBMCs. The receptor set was obtained from a woman aged 45 to 65 in good health and CMV-seronegative.

V is TRBV4-2 and J is TRBJ2-6; tentative D call: TRBD2 (6 bases). Germline-derived CDR1 and CDR2 are LGHNA and YNFKEQ. Deletions cut 4 bases from V and 0 bases from J, with 13 bases between. There are 17 residues in the CDR3. The DNA of the CDR3 is TGTGCCAGCAGCCCGCGGGACGGGAGCTCTGGGGCCAACGTCCTGACTTTC. Amino acid sequence: CASSPRDGSSGANVLTF.

The chain uses TRBV28 and TRBJ1-6; weak D call: TRBD1 (6 bases). From germline, CDR1 is MDHEN and CDR2 SYDVKM. Trimming removed 6 bases at V and 5 bases at J, with 14 bases between. The CDR3 covers 15 residues. CDR3 sequence reads: CASSSGQFNNSPLHF. The CDR3 DNA reads TGTGCCAGCAGCTCAGGACAGTTTAATAATTCACCCCTCCACTTT.

V and J are TRBV27 and TRBJ2-5; 8 bases are a match to TRBD2. Germline-derived CDR1 and CDR2 are MNHEY and SMNVEV (reference sequence). V was clipped by 5 bases and J by 3 bases; unmatched bases: 14. This CDR3 spans 17 amino acids. CDR3 DNA: TGTGCCAGCAGTCCATGGGCCGGGGGGGCCGTAGAAGAGACCCAGTACTTC. It encodes CASSPWAGGAVEETQYF.

A few counts support this clone. The rearrangement links TRBV4-2 to TRBJ1-5, with TRBD1 as a possible D gene (6 bases). The germline V gene has CDR1 LGHNA and CDR2 YNFKEQ. This CDR3 has 14 residues. V was trimmed by 3 bases and J by 4 bases, leaving 10 bases between them. Written as DNA, the CDR3 is TGTGCCAGCAGCCATCCCGGACAGAATCAGCCCCAGCATTTT. Amino acids: CASSHPGQNQPQHF.

CDR3 residues: CAISVEGAGETQYF. CDR3 sequence (DNA): TGTGCCATCAGTGTCGAGGGGGCGGGGGAGACCCAGTACTTC. The chain recombines TRBV10-3 with TRBJ2-5, with a tentative D call TRBD1 (7 bases). The CDR3 extends over 14 amino acids. Trimming removed 4 bases from V and 5 bases from J, with 14 bases in between. CDR1 and CDR2 from the germline V gene are ENHRY and SYGVKD.

The J gene is TRBJ2-1, the V gene TRBV19, with 14 bases that match TRBD2. V dropped 2 bases and J dropped 0; count of bases not matched to a gene: 6. Germline CDR1 is LNHDA and CDR2 is SQIVND (reference sequence). The CDR3 extends over 19 amino acids. The CDR3 coding sequence is TGTGCCAGTAGTATAAGGAGACTAGCGGGAGGGAGCTCCTACAATGAGCAGTTCTTC. Protein product: CASSIRRLAGGSSYNEQFF.

The chain joins TRBV29-1 to TRBJ1-2, with a tentative D call TRBD1 (5 bases). This CDR3 region has 14 residues. Germline V gene sequence: CDR1 SQVTM, CDR2 ANQGSEA. Trimming removed 2 bases from V and 5 bases from J, with 15 bases in between. CDR3: CSVERRGTTYGYTF. Here the CDR3 DNA reads TGCAGCGTTGAAAGGAGGGGAACAACATATGGCTACACCTTC. The full variable domain, completed using reference TRBV29-1 and TRBJ1-2, is SAVISQKPSRDICQRGTSLTIQCQVDSQVTMMFWYRQQPGQSLTLIATANQGSEATYESGFVIDKFPISRPNLTFSTLTVSNMSPEDSSIYLCSVERRGTTYGYTFGSGTRLTVV.

The CDR3 is CASSPPRPGGAGGELFF. The CDR3 coding sequence is TGTGCCAGCTCACCACCGCGCCCAGGGGGCGCCGGCGGGGAGCTGTTTTTT. V usage is TRBV18 and J usage is TRBJ2-2; TRBD1 agrees at 8 bases. Germline lookup yields CDR1 KGHSH and CDR2 LQKENI. J lost 7 bases, V lost 0 bases, and 10 bases had no gene match. This CDR3 has 17 amino acids.

This rearrangement joins TRBV7-2 to TRBJ2-5, with a possible D match to TRBD1 (6 bases). V lost 7 bases and J 3 bases, leaving 12 bases between the germline ends. The length of the CDR3 is 13 residues. The germline CDR1 and CDR2 sequences are SGHTA and FQGNSA. CDR3 sequence reads: CASNYQGKETQYF. CDR3 nucleotides: TGTGCCAGCAACTATCAGGGGAAAGAGACCCAGTACTTC.

There are a few counts of this clone. This rearrangement joins TRBV4-2 to TRBJ1-1, with D hard to call. Germline CDR1 LGHNA, CDR2 YNFKEQ. The CDR3 runs to 15 residues. V lost 1 base, J lost 1 base, and 10 bases lay in between. CDR3 loop: CASSQVGRTNTEAFF. The CDR3, as DNA: TGTGCCAGCAGCCAAGTGGGCAGAACGAACACTGAAGCTTTCTTT.

The chain links TRBV28 to TRBJ1-1; TRBD1 matches at 10 bases. The CDR3 sequence is 14 residues long. Looked up from germline, CDR1 is MDHEN and CDR2 is SYDVKM. The ends lost 7 bases at V and 5 bases at J; junction bases unmatched: 7. CDR3 bases: TGTGCCAGCACCCGGACAGGGGGTAGAACTGAAGCTTTCTTT. This encodes CASTRTGGRTEAFF.

The chain carries TRBV27 and TRBJ2-7; 8 positions agree with TRBD2. With V trimmed by 1 base and J by 5 bases, 10 bases remained unmatched. This CDR3 contains 16 residues. The germline V gene has CDR1 MNHEY and CDR2 SMNVEV (reference sequence). The CDR3 loop reads CASSLFRGGARDEQYF. The CDR3 region has the DNA TGTGCCAGCAGTTTATTTCGGGGGGGCGCGAGGGACGAGCAGTACTTC.

This clone was observed a single time. The chain is built from TRBV2 and TRBJ2-7, with D perhaps matching TRBD2 (6 bases). The CDR3 sequence is 11 residues long. V dropped 6 bases and J dropped 3 bases, with 6 bases sitting between them. Germline values: CDR1 SNHLY, CDR2 FYNNEI. CDR3 amino acids: CASRGGYEQYF. The CDR3 DNA reads as TGTGCCAGCAGGGGGGGCTACGAGCAGTACTTC.

Of note for this clone: Other DNA sequences in the same sample also yield this CDR3. V usage is TRBV7-3 and J usage is TRBJ2-5, with a possible D match to TRBD1 (5 bases). CDR3 length: 13 residues. CDR1 and CDR2 (germline): SGHTA, FQGTGA. V was trimmed by 3 bases and J by 3 bases, leaving 8 bases between them. CDR3 residues: CASSFGREETQYF. The CDR3 coding sequence is TGTGCCAGCAGCTTCGGCAGGGAAGAGACCCAGTACTTC. The whole variable domain, remainder taken from reference TRBV7-3 and TRBJ2-5, is GAGVSQTPSNKVTEKGKYVELRCDPISGHTALYWYRQSLGQGPEFLIYFQGTGAADDSGLPNDRFFAVRPEGSVSTLKIQRTERGDSAVYLCASSFGREETQYFGPGTRLLVL.